These 25 T cell receptor beta chains were sequenced from one sample in a study of early T cells in non-severe SARS-CoV-2 infection. Each CDR3 protein is one row after TCRdb ran MiXCR on the 5' RACE reads. Of 50,000 to 60,000 distinct CDR3 sequences in the sample, approximately 10% are singletons; the top ten hold 20%. Material: whole blood. All receptors come from an adult who was a healthcare worker with PCR-confirmed SARS-CoV-2 infection or an uninfected control (not recorded which).

The chain employs TRBV3-1 and TRBJ1-2; D is ambiguous. V was trimmed by 6 bases and J by 6 bases, leaving 17 bases between them. Germline values: CDR1 LGHDT, CDR2 YNNKEL (reference sequence). CDR3 length equals 14 residues. The CDR3 here is CASRDIVKGNGYTF. In nucleotides, the CDR3 is TGTGCCAGCAGAGACATTGTGAAAGGGAATGGCTACACCTTC. The whole variable domain, remainder taken from reference TRBV3-1 and TRBJ1-2, is DTAVSQTPKYLVTQMGNDKSIKCEQNLGHDTMYWYKQDSKKFLKIMFSYNNKELIINETVPNRFSPKSPDKAHLNLHINSLELGDSAVYFCASRDIVKGNGYTFGSGTRLTVV.

This clonotype was detected many times. This chain uses TRBV6-6 with TRBJ2-6, with D unclear. The V end was cut by 6 bases, the J end by 0 bases, with 6 bases between. Germline values: CDR1 MNHNY, CDR2 SVGAGI (reference sequence). The CDR3 is made up of 14 amino acids. This chain's CDR3 is CASSRLSGANVLTF. As DNA, the CDR3 is TGTGCCAGCAGCCGTCTCTCTGGGGCCAACGTCCTGACTTTC.

Ten or more counts support this clonotype. The rearrangement links TRBV7-9 to TRBJ1-6; possibly TRBD1 for D (6 bases). The V gene's germline CDR1 is SEHNR and CDR2 FQNEAQ (reference sequence). The V gene lost 5 bases and the J gene lost 4 bases, with 6 bases spanning the gap. The CDR3 is 13 amino acids. This CDR3 is CASSGQYNSPLHF. Written as DNA, the CDR3 is TGTGCCAGCAGCGGACAGTATAATTCACCCCTCCACTTT.

Written as DNA, the CDR3 is TGTGCCAGCACCCCGGGGGCAGATACCTACGAGCAGTACTTC. This sequence encodes CASTPGADTYEQYF. The chain employs TRBV6-6 and TRBJ2-7; the D gene could be TRBD1 or TRBD2 (6 bases each). There are 14 residues in the CDR3. V shed 7 bases and J shed 2 bases, with 15 bases lying between them. Germline CDR1 is MNHNY and CDR2 is SVGAGI (reference sequence).

The CDR3 loop is CASSGSGGAETQYF. The DNA for the CDR3 is TGCGCCAGCAGCGGGAGCGGGGGGGCAGAGACCCAGTACTTC. The rearrangement links TRBV5-1 to TRBJ2-5, with TRBD2 matching 10 bases. Germline CDR1 and CDR2: SGHRS and YFSETQ. The CDR3 has 14 amino acids. V shed 4 bases, J shed 4 bases, and the junction held 4 bases outside the gene matches.

This clonotype came up a few times. V and J are TRBV3-1 and TRBJ2-3; D is perhaps TRBD2 (5 bases). Trimming cost V 0 bases and J 2 bases, with 15 bases left between them. This CDR3 comprises 17 residues. Germline V gives CDR1 LGHDT, CDR2 YNNKEL (reference sequence). The chain's CDR3 is CASSQDRSSLSTDTQYF. CDR3 sequence (DNA): TGTGCCAGCAGCCAAGATCGCTCTAGCCTTTCCACAGATACGCAGTATTTT.

About this clonotype: No conserved phenylalanine or tryptophan is present at the end of the CDR3, so a read error is the likely explanation. Because the CDR3's place on the DNA is in doubt, the DNA is left out and the CDR3 is given as listed by TCRdb. V gene TRBV29-1 combines with J gene TRBJ2-5; whether TRBD1, the table's D call, matches the DNA was not checked. Inclusive of both ends, the CDR3 amounts to 10 amino acids. The germline V gene has CDR1 SQVTM and CDR2 ANQGSEA. CDR3 loop: CSSTSGVKEV.

The genes are TRBV9 and TRBJ1-2; D perhaps matches TRBD1 (5 bases). This CDR3 spans 13 amino acids. V was pared by 3 bases and J by 4 bases, with 10 bases between. Per the germline V gene, CDR1 is SGDLS and CDR2 is YYNGEE. As DNA, the CDR3 is TGTGCCAGCAGCGCGCAGGGCCGCTATGGCTACACCTTC. Translating gives CASSAQGRYGYTF.

This clonotype was detected ten times or more. The chain has TRBV14 and TRBJ2-7; unclear D gene. In germline, CDR1 is SGHDN, CDR2 FVKESK. The V gene lost 3 bases and the J gene lost 0 bases, with 3 bases spanning the gap. CDR3 length: 12 residues. CDR3 in amino acids: CASSHTSYEQYF. The CDR3, as DNA: TGTGCCAGCAGCCACACCTCCTACGAGCAGTACTTC.

This clonotype was detected a few times. The chain carries TRBV12-3 or TRBV12-4 and TRBJ2-1; 7 bases agree with TRBD1. The CDR3 totals 13 residues. V was pared by 3 bases and J by 6 bases, with 2 bases of the junction left unmatched. The CDR3 DNA follows: TGTGCCAGCAGTTTGGGACAGTCCAATGAGCAGTTCTTC. Translation gives CASSLGQSNEQFF.

This clonotype has at least ten counts. The genes are TRBV7-2 and TRBJ2-7; D tentatively fits TRBD1 or TRBD2 (6 bases each). Germline V gene lookup returns CDR1 SGHTA and CDR2 FQGNSA. V lost 1 base, J lost 2 bases, and 12 bases lay in between. The CDR3 covers 15 residues. CDR3 coding DNA: TGTGCCAGCAGCTTAGTTCCCGGGGGCGCCTACGAGCAGTACTTC. Protein product: CASSLVPGGAYEQYF.

Many counts were recorded for this clonotype. The chain has TRBV7-3 and TRBJ2-1, with D hard to call. Germline V gives CDR1 SGHTA, CDR2 FQGTGA. V dropped 2 bases and J dropped 9 bases, with 14 bases sitting between them. The CDR3 has 14 amino acids. The CDR3 is CASSLFYPDGEQFF. CDR3 coding DNA: TGTGCCAGCAGCTTATTTTATCCCGACGGTGAGCAGTTCTTC.

This clonotype occurred a few times. The CDR3 region has the DNA TGTGCCAGCAGCCGAGGGACAGGGCCCAATCAGCCCCAGCATTTT. This translates into CASSRGTGPNQPQHF. The chain combines TRBV5-5 with TRBJ1-5; 9 nucleotides line up with TRBD1. Germline CDR1 is SGHKS and CDR2 is YYEKEE (reference sequence). Germline trimming cut 4 bases from V and 3 bases from J; bases unmatched to any gene: 5. The CDR3 spans 15 residues.

This clonotype was counted ten times or more. The J gene is TRBJ1-5, the V gene TRBV12-3 or TRBV12-4; 7 bases map to TRBD1. The CDR3 is made up of 14 amino acids. After removal of 5 bases from V and 6 bases from J, the junction contained 7 bases not matched to a gene. Here the CDR3 reads CASSQQGLGQPQHF. The CDR3 nucleotides are TGTGCCAGCAGTCAACAGGGGCTGGGTCAGCCCCAGCATTTT.

This clonotype was found a few times. The V and J genes are TRBV5-4 and TRBJ2-3; 7 bases map to TRBD2. This CDR3 has 16 residues. V trimming: 0 bases; J trimming: 0 bases; junction bases outside the gene matches: 4. CDR1 and CDR2 (germline): SGHNT, YYREEE (reference sequence). The CDR3 sequence: CASSLAGGGSTDTQYF. CDR3 bases: TGTGCCAGCAGCTTGGCTGGCGGGGGTAGCACAGATACGCAGTATTTT.

The CDR3 coding sequence is TGTGCCAGCAGCTTAGACGGGGGGACCCTTTCCTACGAGCAGTACTTC. Amino acids: CASSLDGGTLSYEQYF. The V and J genes are TRBV7-9 and TRBJ2-7, with TRBD2 matching over 7 bases. The V segment lost 1 base and the J segment 1 base; nucleotides outside the gene matches: 7. The CDR3 is 16 residues long. Germline values: CDR1 SEHNR, CDR2 FQNEAQ (reference sequence).

The table lists this clonotype with a few counts. The genes are TRBV11-3 and TRBJ2-7; 7 positions agree with TRBD1. CDR1 is SGHNT and CDR2 is YENEEA in the germline V gene. V lost 2 bases, J lost 4 bases, and 5 bases stayed unmatched. This CDR3 has 14 amino acids. The DNA for the CDR3 is TGTGCCAGCAGCTTAACCCAGGGGGATTACGAGCAGTACTTC. Translating gives CASSLTQGDYEQYF.

This clonotype has only a few counts. The chain joins TRBV4-1 to TRBJ1-1; a weak D match, TRBD1 (5 bases). This CDR3 has 14 amino acids. Germline V gives CDR1 MGHRA, CDR2 YSYEKL. V lost 4 bases to trimming and J lost 0 bases, with 9 bases between them. CDR3 sequence reads: CASSPGHLNTEAFF. The CDR3 DNA sequence: TGCGCCAGCAGCCCAGGACACTTGAACACTGAAGCTTTCTTT.

This clonotype was counted between two and nine times. The rearrangement links TRBV12-3 or TRBV12-4 to TRBJ2-1; 12 nucleotides match TRBD2. Germline trimming cut 6 bases from V and 9 bases from J; bases unmatched to any gene: 6. The CDR3 is 14 amino acids. The CDR3 sequence is CASRLAGGRSEQFF. In DNA, the CDR3 is TGTGCCAGCAGGCTAGCGGGGGGGCGGAGTGAGCAGTTCTTC.

This clonotype was recorded at least ten times. This sequence joins TRBV7-9 and TRBJ1-2; 7 bases fit TRBD1. The CDR3 covers 14 residues. J lost 7 bases, V lost 6 bases, and 11 bases had no gene match. The germline V gene has CDR1 SEHNR and CDR2 FQNEAQ (reference sequence). CDR3 coding DNA: TGTGCCAGCAGTTCCCCTGACAGGGCTCGTGGCTACACCTTC. It yields the protein CASSSPDRARGYTF.

The V and J genes are TRBV5-1 and TRBJ2-3, with D maybe TRBD1 (5 bases). Germline loops: CDR1 SGHRS, CDR2 YFSETQ. V dropped 3 bases and J dropped 3 bases, with 14 bases sitting between them. CDR3 size: 15 residues. Written as DNA, the CDR3 is TGCGCCAGCAGCTGGCAGGGCCTGGGGACAGATACGCAGTATTTT. Translating gives CASSWQGLGTDTQYF.

The CDR3 spells CASSSGRAFDEQYF. CDR3 nucleotide sequence: TGTGCCAGCAGCTCGGGACGGGCATTCGACGAGCAGTACTTC. The genes are TRBV11-3 and TRBJ2-7, with D perhaps TRBD1 or TRBD2 (5 bases each). With 4 bases removed from V and 5 bases from J, the gap between germline ends came to 15 bases. This CDR3 has 14 amino acids. CDR1 is SGHNT, CDR2 YENEEA, per germline.

The chain carries TRBV7-6 and TRBJ2-1, with 7 bases fitting TRBD1. The CDR3 consists of 13 residues. With V trimmed by 4 bases and J by 5 bases, 2 bases remained unmatched. Germline CDR1 is SGHVS and CDR2 is FNYEAQ. The DNA of the CDR3 is TGTGCCAGCAGCTCGGACAGGAACAATGAGCAGTTCTTC. Its protein is CASSSDRNNEQFF.

This clonotype has just a few counts. This chain connects TRBV19 to TRBJ1-2, with TRBD1 matching 7 bases. The J segment lost 6 bases and the V segment lost 6 bases, leaving 10 bases of the junction unmatched. Per germline, CDR1 LNHDA and CDR2 SQIVND (reference sequence). This CDR3 spans 14 amino acids. Here the CDR3 DNA reads TGTGCCAGTAGGGGGACAGCAAAGGCTGATGGCTACACCTTC. Its protein is CASRGTAKADGYTF.

This clonotype was observed a handful of times. This chain joins TRBV7-9 and TRBJ1-2, with no clear D. Germline V lookup: CDR1 SEHNR, CDR2 FQNEAQ (reference sequence). V lost 3 bases, J lost 7 bases, and 6 bases lay in between. This CDR3 contains 11 residues. CDR3 amino acids: CASSFPGGYTF. The CDR3, as DNA: TGTGCCAGCAGCTTTCCTGGTGGCTACACCTTC.